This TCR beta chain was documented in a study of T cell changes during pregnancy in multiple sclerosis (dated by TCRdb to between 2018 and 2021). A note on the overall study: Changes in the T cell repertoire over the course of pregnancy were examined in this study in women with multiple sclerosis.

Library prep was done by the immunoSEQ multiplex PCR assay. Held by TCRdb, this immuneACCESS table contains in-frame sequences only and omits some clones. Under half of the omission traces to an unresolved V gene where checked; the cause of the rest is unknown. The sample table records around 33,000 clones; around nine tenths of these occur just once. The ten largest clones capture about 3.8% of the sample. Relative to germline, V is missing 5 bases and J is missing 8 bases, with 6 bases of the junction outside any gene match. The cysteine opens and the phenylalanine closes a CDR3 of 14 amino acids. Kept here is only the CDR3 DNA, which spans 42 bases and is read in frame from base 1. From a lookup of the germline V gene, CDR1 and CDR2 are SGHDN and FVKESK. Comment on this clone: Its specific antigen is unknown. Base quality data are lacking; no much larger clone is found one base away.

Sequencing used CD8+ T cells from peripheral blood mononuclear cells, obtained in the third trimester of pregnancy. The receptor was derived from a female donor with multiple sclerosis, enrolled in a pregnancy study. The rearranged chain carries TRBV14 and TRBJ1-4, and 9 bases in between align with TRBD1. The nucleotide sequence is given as TGTGCCAGCAGCGACCCGGGACAGGGAGAAAAACTGTTTTTT. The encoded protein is CASSDPGQGEKLFF.